The source of this T cell receptor beta chain is a study of blood T cell repertoires in COVID-19. Study at large: The origin of the acute and convalescent COVID-19 samples was the United States, Italy and Spain.

Original data processing: It was from reference gene primer amplification that nucleated cell counts were estimated. Sequencing was performed with immunoSEQ multiplex PCR; in TCRdb, only in-frame clones are kept and a portion is missing. The V and J calls and clone size are taken from that table; D and trimming were inferred from the DNA. Among around 370,000 clones, about nine tenths were seen once, and the ten largest hold over 6%. Trimming stripped 0 bases from V and 2 bases from J, with 6 bases between. Germline CDR1 is SGHNT and CDR2 is YYREEE (reference sequence). The CDR3 has 15 amino acids. Sequenced: peripheral blood. This sequence joins TRBV5-4 and TRBJ2-6, with no clear D. This receptor was taken from a woman aged 45 to 65 with COVID-19, enrolled during active disease. The CDR3 region has the DNA TGTGCCAGCAGCTTGGAACAGCCTGGGGCCAACGTCCTGACTTTC. It is translated as CASSLEQPGANVLTF. The complete variable domain, with remaining parts taken from reference TRBV5-4 and TRBJ2-6, reads ETGVTQSPTHLIKTRGQQVTLRCSSQSGHNTVSWYQQALGQGPQFIFQYYREEENGRGNFPPRFSGLQFPNYSSELNVNALELDDSALYLCASSLEQPGANVLTFGAGSRLTVL.